These T cell receptor beta chains were read from a single sample in a study of graft-versus-host responses after intestinal transplantation. TCRdb's table, derived via immunoSEQ multiplex PCR, lists solely in-frame clones and lacks some. Of approximately 89,000 clones in the sample, 90% were seen once. Sequencing was performed on PBMCs, taken just under 460 days after intestinal transplant. These receptors were collected from a human patient who received an intestinal transplant, so some T cells may come from the graft donor. Both conserved end residues are part of each CDR3. A D gene is named only where the DNA matches it firmly. Clone sizes are given selectively: once, few, many, or a class where the clone is expanded.

TRBD1	TRBJ1-5	TRBV7-9	-	CASSLGAGGQPQHF	TGTGCCAGCAGCTTAGGGGCAGGGGGGCAGCCCCAGCATTTT
-	TRBJ1-5	TRBV28	-	CASTTRGQPQHF	TGTGCCAGCACTACCCGGGGTCAGCCCCAGCATTTT
-	TRBJ2-7	TRBV6-5	-	CASRRGSYEQYF	TGTGCCAGCAGAAGGGGATCCTACGAGCAGTACTTC
-	TRBJ2-7	TRBV10-3	-	CATEGAVSYEQYF	TGTGCCACCGAAGGGGCCGTCTCCTACGAGCAGTACTTC
-	TRBJ2-7	TRBV9	-	CASSVASGASYEQYF	TGTGCCAGCAGCGTAGCTTCGGGCGCTTCCTACGAGCAGTACTTC
-	TRBJ1-1	TRBV9	-	CASSPSRLTLVTEAFF	TGTGCCAGCAGCCCCTCAAGACTAACTCTCGTCACTGAAGCTTTCTTT
-	TRBJ1-6	TRBV4-1	-	CASSQDARGGWSPLHF	TGTGCCAGCAGCCAAGATGCCAGGGGAGGGTGGTCACCCCTCCACTTT
-	TRBJ2-1	TRBV10-2	-	CASSDGSGPRSYNEQFF	TGCGCCAGCAGTGACGGTAGCGGACCCCGCTCCTACAATGAGCAGTTCTTC
-	TRBJ1-1	TRBV2	-	CASSARGTEAFF	TGTGCCAGCAGTGCCCGGGGCACTGAAGCTTTCTTT
-	TRBJ1-1	TRBV19	-	CASSLTGTPRVAFF	TGTGCCAGTAGCCTAACCGGGACACCTCGTGTGGCTTTCTTT
TRBD1	TRBJ2-7	TRBV9	-	CASSVGGDRGYEQYF	TGTGCCAGCAGCGTAGGGGGAGACAGGGGCTACGAGCAGTACTTC
-	TRBJ1-2	TRBV5-1	-	CASSPSEFGPLRGYTF	TGCGCCAGCAGCCCATCCGAATTTGGCCCCTTGAGGGGCTACACCTTC
-	TRBJ2-5	TRBV13	-	CASSLWDTFQETQYF	TGTGCCAGCAGCTTATGGGACACCTTCCAAGAGACCCAGTACTTC
-	TRBJ2-3	TRBV2	-	CASSGVASTDTQYF	TGTGCCAGCAGTGGAGTAGCTAGCACAGATACGCAGTATTTT
-	TRBJ1-1	TRBV29-1	-	CSVGEYTEAFF	TGCAGCGTCGGGGAATACACTGAAGCTTTCTTT
TRBD1	TRBJ2-7	TRBV7-9	once	CASSLGRGSYEQYF	TGTGCCAGCAGCTTAGGCAGGGGGTCCTACGAGCAGTACTTC
-	TRBJ2-7	TRBV11-2	-	CASRSGTVHYEQYF	TGTGCCAGCAGATCTGGGACCGTCCACTACGAGCAGTACTTC
-	TRBJ2-6	TRBV9	-	CASSVGGSGANVLTF	TGTGCCAGCAGCGTAGGAGGTTCTGGGGCCAACGTCCTGACTTTC